The T cell receptor (beta chain) under discussion was sequenced for a study of blood T cell repertoires in COVID-19. The protocol was immunoSEQ multiplex PCR, while the TCRdb copy is restricted to in-frame clones and leaves out a portion. The data hold approximately 210,000 clones, with approximately 80% observed a single time. CDR1 SGHTA and CDR2 FQGNSA come from the germline V gene. This CDR3 comprises 14 residues. Trimming stripped 8 bases from V and 4 bases from J, with 14 bases between. Clinical history reported by participants formed the basis on which cohorts were assigned. The sequenced sample consisted of PBMCs or T cells enriched from blood (not recorded which). This chain uses TRBV7-2 with TRBJ2-2; D may be TRBD2 (6 bases). The source of this sequence is a man aged 30 to 39 with acute COVID-19. As DNA, the CDR3 is TGTGCCAGCGCAGGAGGGTGGGTCACCGGGGAGCTGTTTTTT. Protein sequence: CASAGGWVTGELFF. Full variable domain (rest looked up from reference TRBV7-2 and TRBJ2-2): GAGVSQSPSNKVTEKGKDVELRCDPISGHTALYWYRQSLGQGLEFLIYFQGNSAPDKSGLPSDRFSAERTGGSVSTLTIQRTQQEDSAVYLCASAGGWVTGELFFGEGSRLTVL.